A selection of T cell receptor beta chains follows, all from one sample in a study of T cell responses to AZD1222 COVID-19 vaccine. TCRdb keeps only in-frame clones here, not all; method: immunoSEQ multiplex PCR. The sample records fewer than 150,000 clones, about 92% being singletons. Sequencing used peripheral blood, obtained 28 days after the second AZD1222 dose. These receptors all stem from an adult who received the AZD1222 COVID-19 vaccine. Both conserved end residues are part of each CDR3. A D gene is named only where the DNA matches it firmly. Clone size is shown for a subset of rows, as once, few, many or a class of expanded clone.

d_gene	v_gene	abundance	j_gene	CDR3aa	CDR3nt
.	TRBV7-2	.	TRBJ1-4	CASSLQGNNEKLFF	TGTGCCAGCAGCTTACAGGGGAATAATGAAAAACTGTTTTTT
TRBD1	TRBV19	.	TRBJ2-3	CASSIVRGRTDTQYF	TGTGCCAGTAGTATCGTCAGGGGGCGGACAGATACGCAGTATTTT
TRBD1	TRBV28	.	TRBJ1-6	CASSYMGQGVNSPLHF	TGTGCCAGCAGTTATATGGGACAGGGGGTTAATTCACCCCTCCACTTT
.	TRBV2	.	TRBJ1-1	CASREGPTRTEAFF	TGTGCCAGCAGGGAAGGACCTACCCGCACTGAAGCTTTCTTT
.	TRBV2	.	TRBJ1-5	CASDREGRQPQHF	TGTGCCAGCGACCGAGAGGGAAGGCAGCCCCAGCATTTT
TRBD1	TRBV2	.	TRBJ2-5	CASRFGTGETQYF	TGTGCCAGCAGATTCGGGACAGGGGAGACCCAGTACTTC
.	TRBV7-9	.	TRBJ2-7	CASTRDRAGEQYF	TGTGCCAGCACCCGGGACAGAGCGGGGGAGCAGTACTTC
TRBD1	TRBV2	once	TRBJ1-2	CASSGDRGDYGYTF	TGTGCCAGCAGTGGGGACAGGGGTGACTATGGCTACACCTTC
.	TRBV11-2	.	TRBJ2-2	CASSLLAGTSGTGELFF	TGTGCCAGCAGCCTTCTCGCGGGAACGTCCGGGACCGGGGAGCTGTTTTTT
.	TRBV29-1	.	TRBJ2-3	CSVVPDTQYF	TGCAGCGTTGTCCCAGATACGCAGTATTTT
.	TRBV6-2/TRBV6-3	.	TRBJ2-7	CASSEKGLYEQYF	TGTGCCAGCAGTGAGAAAGGGTTGTACGAGCAGTACTTC
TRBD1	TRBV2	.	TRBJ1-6	CASRSQGTASPLHF	TGTGCCAGCAGGTCACAGGGGACCGCCTCACCCCTCCACTTT
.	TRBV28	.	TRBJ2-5	CASSQPVQETQYF	TGTGCCAGCAGTCAACCAGTCCAAGAGACCCAGTACTTC
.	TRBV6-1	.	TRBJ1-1	CASSELDEGGGRTFF	TGTGCCAGCAGTGAACTTGATGAGGGAGGAGGGAGAACTTTCTTT
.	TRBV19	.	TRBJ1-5	CASFPGPFSNQPQHF	TGTGCCAGCTTCCCGGGACCCTTTAGCAATCAGCCCCAGCATTTT
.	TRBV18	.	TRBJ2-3	CASSPLQSTDTQYF	TGTGCCAGCTCACCACTCCAGAGCACAGATACGCAGTATTTT
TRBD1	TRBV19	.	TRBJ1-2	CASSIQQGNGYTF	TGTGCCAGTAGTATACAACAGGGGAATGGCTACACCTTC
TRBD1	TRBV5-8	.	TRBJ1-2	CASSQLTGRDGYTF	TGTGCCAGCAGCCAGTTGACAGGGAGGGATGGCTACACCTTC
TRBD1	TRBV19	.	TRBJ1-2	CASSPGGVDGYTF	TGTGCCAGTAGCCCAGGGGGCGTTGATGGCTACACCTTC
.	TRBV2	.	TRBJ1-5	CASSEAIGGAPNQPQHF	TGTGCCAGCAGTGAAGCGATTGGGGGCGCGCCCAATCAGCCCCAGCATTTT
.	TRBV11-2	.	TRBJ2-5	CASSLVGSQETQYF	TGTGCCAGCAGCTTAGTTGGCAGCCAAGAGACCCAGTACTTC
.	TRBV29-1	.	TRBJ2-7	CSVGLTSANYEQYF	TGCAGCGTTGGGTTGACTTCCGCTAACTACGAGCAGTACTTC
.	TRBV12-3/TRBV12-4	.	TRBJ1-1	CAATRAGTEAFF	TGTGCCGCCACTAGGGCTGGGACTGAAGCTTTCTTT
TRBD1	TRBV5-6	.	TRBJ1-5	CASSFRQGGIQHF	TGTGCCAGCAGCTTTCGACAGGGTGGGATACAGCATTTT
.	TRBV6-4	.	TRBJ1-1	CASSDYNSRKAFF	TGTGCCAGCAGTGACTATAATTCCAGAAAAGCTTTCTTT
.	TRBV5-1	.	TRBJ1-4	CASSPEGPRTNEKLFF	TGCGCCAGCAGCCCTGAAGGCCCTAGGACTAATGAAAAACTGTTTTTT
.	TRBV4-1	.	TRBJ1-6	CASSQEGRMGSPLHF	TGCGCCAGCAGCCAAGAGGGCAGGATGGGTTCACCCCTCCACTTT
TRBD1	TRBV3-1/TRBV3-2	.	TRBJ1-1	CASSPRGQTEAFF	TGTGCCAGCAGCCCCCGGGGACAGACTGAAGCTTTCTTT
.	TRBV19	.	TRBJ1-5	CAGGQNNQPQHF	TGTGCCGGTGGACAGAATAATCAGCCCCAGCATTTT
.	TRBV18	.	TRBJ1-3	CASSPSSDPASSGNTIYF	TGTGCCAGCTCACCATCGTCTGATCCAGCCTCCTCTGGAAACACCATATATTTT
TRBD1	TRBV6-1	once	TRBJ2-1	CASSGRQGRAYNEQFF	TGTGCCAGCAGTGGGAGACAGGGAAGGGCCTACAATGAGCAGTTCTTC
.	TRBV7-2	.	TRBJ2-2	CASSLNRGGTGELFF	TGTGCCAGCAGCTTAAACAGGGGAGGTACCGGGGAGCTGTTTTTT
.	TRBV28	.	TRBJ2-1	CASSRNSLTEQFF	TGTGCCAGCAGTCGTAATAGCCTAACGGAGCAGTTCTTC
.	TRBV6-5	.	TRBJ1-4	CASLGLPNEKLFF	TGTGCCAGTTTGGGCCTTCCTAATGAAAAACTGTTTTTT
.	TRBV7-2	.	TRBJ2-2	CASSSWGAGELFF	TGTGCCAGCAGCTCGTGGGGGGCCGGGGAGCTGTTTTTT
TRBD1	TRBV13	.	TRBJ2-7	CASSAGQGSYEQYF	TGTGCCAGCAGCGCGGGACAGGGGAGTTACGAGCAGTACTTC
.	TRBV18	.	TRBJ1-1	CASSPTDVNTEAFF	TGTGCCAGCTCCCCTACGGACGTGAACACTGAAGCTTTCTTT
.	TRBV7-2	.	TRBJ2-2	CASSLLPPKYTGELFF	TGTGCCAGCAGCTTATTGCCCCCGAAATACACCGGGGAGCTGTTTTTT
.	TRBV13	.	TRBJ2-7	CASSLEPPGGVYGYEQYF	TGTGCCAGCAGCTTAGAACCCCCCGGAGGGGTGTATGGTTACGAGCAGTACTTC
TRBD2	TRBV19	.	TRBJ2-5	CASTLTWTSGRAQYF	TGTGCCAGTACCCTTACATGGACTAGCGGGAGGGCCCAGTACTTC
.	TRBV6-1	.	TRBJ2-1	CASSEIYGRGNPYNEQFF	TGTGCCAGCAGTGAAATATACGGCCGGGGGAACCCCTACAATGAGCAGTTCTTC
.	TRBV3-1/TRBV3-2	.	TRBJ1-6	CASSHLVRDPLHF	TGTGCCAGCAGCCACCTAGTACGGGACCCCCTCCACTTT
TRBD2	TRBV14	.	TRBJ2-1	CASSPLAGVKNEQFF	TGTGCCAGCAGCCCTCTAGCGGGAGTAAAAAATGAGCAGTTCTTC
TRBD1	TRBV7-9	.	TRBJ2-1	CASSWGTGQIITYNEQFF	TGTGCCAGCAGCTGGGGAACGGGACAGATTATTACCTACAATGAGCAGTTCTTC
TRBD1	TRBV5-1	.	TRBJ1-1	CASSLAGTGFTEAFF	TGCGCCAGCAGCTTAGCCGGGACAGGGTTCACTGAAGCTTTCTTT
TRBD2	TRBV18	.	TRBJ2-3	CASSPGLAGGPSGLDTQYF	TGTGCCAGCTCACCCGGACTAGCGGGGGGGCCGTCGGGTCTAGATACGCAGTATTTT
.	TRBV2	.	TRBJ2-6	CASREGEVSGANVLTF	TGTGCCAGCAGGGAGGGCGAGGTCTCTGGGGCCAACGTCCTGACTTTC
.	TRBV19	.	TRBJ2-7	CASSIVEGNEQYF	TGTGCCAGTAGTATAGTAGAGGGAAACGAGCAGTACTTC
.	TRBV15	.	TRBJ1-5	CATSRDRQNQPQHF	TGTGCCACCAGCAGAGATCGGCAAAATCAGCCCCAGCATTTT
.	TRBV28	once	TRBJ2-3	CASSLSAGATDTQYF	TGTGCCAGCAGTTTATCGGCAGGGGCGACAGATACGCAGTATTTT
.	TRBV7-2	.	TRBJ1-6	CASSPGFSNSPLHF	TGTGCCAGCAGCCCCGGGTTCTCTAATTCACCCCTCCACTTT
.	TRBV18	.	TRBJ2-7	CASSPGEGQTYEQYF	TGTGCCAGCTCACCAGGAGAAGGACAGACCTACGAGCAGTACTTC
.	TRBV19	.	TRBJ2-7	CASSKDGSYEQYF	TGTGCCAGTAGTAAGGACGGCTCCTACGAGCAGTACTTC
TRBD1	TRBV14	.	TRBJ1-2	CASSQVARTGAGHYGYTF	TGTGCCAGCAGCCAAGTTGCCCGGACAGGGGCCGGGCACTATGGCTACACCTTC
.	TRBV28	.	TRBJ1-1	CASNLAGATEAFF	TGTGCCAGCAATCTGGCAGGGGCCACTGAAGCTTTCTTT
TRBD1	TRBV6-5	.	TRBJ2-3	CASSGQAGADTQYF	TGTGCCAGCAGCGGACAGGCCGGCGCAGATACGCAGTATTTT
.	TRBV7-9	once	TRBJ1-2	CASSPGGYGYTF	TGTGCCAGCAGCCCTGGGGGCTATGGCTACACCTTC
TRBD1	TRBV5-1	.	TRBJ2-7	CASSPGQGVYEQYF	TGCGCCAGCAGCCCGGGACAGGGGGTCTACGAGCAGTACTTC
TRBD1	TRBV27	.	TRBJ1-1	CASSPWTGANTEAFF	TGTGCCAGCAGTCCCTGGACAGGCGCGAACACTGAAGCTTTCTTT